One and the same sample provided the 10 T cell receptor beta chains below, sequenced in a study of cytomegalovirus exposure and HLA in healthy donors. The primer mix had 60 Vbeta and 13 Jbeta primers. Profiling relied on immunoSEQ multiplex PCR, and the TCRdb table lists in-frame clones only, not all of them. The sample carries 170,000 or so clones, about 82% recorded once. The sample comprised PBMCs. These receptors were obtained from a woman between 50 and 59 years old in good health and CMV-seropositive.

This clone turned up a few times. The V gene is TRBV27, the J gene TRBJ1-5; 11 positions agree with TRBD1. Germline values: CDR1 MNHEY, CDR2 SMNVEV (reference sequence). This CDR3 is 16 amino acids long. V dropped 2 bases and J dropped 4; count of bases not matched to a gene: 4. CDR3 protein: CASSLAGQGVNQPQHF. The CDR3 DNA reads TGTGCCAGCAGTTTAGCGGGACAGGGGGTAAATCAGCCCCAGCATTTT.

The J gene is TRBJ2-3, the V gene TRBV11-3, with D perhaps matching TRBD1 (5 bases). Between the trimmed V and J ends, which lost 2 bases and 2 bases, there was a span of 11 bases. The CDR3 is 15 residues long. CDR1 and CDR2 (germline): SGHNT, YENEEA. The CDR3 DNA follows: TGTGCCAGCAGCTTATCAGGGCGTTACACAGATACGCAGTATTTT. Protein product: CASSLSGRYTDTQYF.

The rearrangement joins TRBV27 to TRBJ2-5; 9 positions agree with TRBD1. The J call is doubtful: the DNA matches TRBJ2-7 better. The length of the CDR3 is 15 residues. Germline V gives CDR1 MNHEY, CDR2 SMNVEV (reference sequence). CDR3 in amino acids: CASKSPGTGIYEQYF. Written as DNA, the CDR3 is TGTGCCAGCAAATCTCCCGGGACAGGGATATACGAGCAGTACTTC.

V usage is TRBV4-3 and J usage is TRBJ1-2, with 8 bases fitting TRBD1. Trimming cost V 0 bases and J 7 bases; bases outside gene matches: 7. CDR3 length equals 15 residues. Germline V CDR1 and CDR2: LGHNA, YSLEER. In DNA, the CDR3 is TGCGCCAGCAGCCAAGACCTGCAGGGGGCGGCTGGCTACACCTTC. This translates into CASSQDLQGAAGYTF.

The rearrangement links TRBV18 to TRBJ1-1, with D hard to call. The germline V gene encodes CDR1 KGHSH and CDR2 LQKENI. The CDR3 length is 12 residues. V was shortened by 6 bases and J by 3 bases, with 8 bases between the two germline ends. DNA of the CDR3: TGTGCCAGCTCGGAGATCTACACTGAAGCTTTCTTT. Residues: CASSEIYTEAFF.

This clone was detected only a few times. This chain links TRBV9 with TRBJ1-3; perhaps TRBD1 as D (5 bases). The CDR3 sequence is 17 residues long. In germline, CDR1 is SGDLS, CDR2 YYNGEE. The germline V and J ends were trimmed by 0 bases and 0 bases, with 13 bases remaining between them. The CDR3 sequence is CASSVAPGGGSGNTIYF. The CDR3 DNA reads as TGTGCCAGCAGCGTAGCTCCGGGGGGAGGCTCTGGAAACACCATATATTTT.

For the CDR3, the DNA is TGTGCCAGCTCACCTAGCTCCTATAATTCACCCCTCCACTTT. Amino acid sequence: CASSPSSYNSPLHF. The chain joins TRBV18 to TRBJ1-6; D gene ambiguous. The CDR3 loop spans 14 amino acids. Germline CDR1 reads KGHSH; CDR2 reads LQKENI. V gave up 3 bases and J gave up 0 bases, with 3 bases separating them. Drawing the rest from reference TRBV18 and TRBJ1-6, the complete variable domain is NAGVMQNPRHLVRRRGQEARLRCSPMKGHSHVYWYRQLPEEGLKFMVYLQKENIIDESGMPKERFSAEFPKEGPSILRIQQVVRGDSAAYFCASSPSSYNSPLHFGNGTRLTVT.

The chain is built from TRBV15 and TRBJ1-1; no firm D call. CDR3 length: 15 amino acids. Germline assignment: CDR1 LNHNV and CDR2 YYDKDF (reference sequence). V dropped 7 bases and J dropped 3 bases, with 18 bases sitting between them. The DNA of the CDR3 is TGTGCCACCAACGAAGGCCGGGGATGGGACACTGAAGCTTTCTTT. Its protein product is CATNEGRGWDTEAFF.

The chain combines TRBV7-8 with TRBJ1-4; D may be TRBD1 (5 bases). Germline V gives CDR1 SGHVS, CDR2 FQNEAQ. V was pared by 5 bases and J by 0 bases, with 16 bases between. CDR3 length: 17 residues. CDR3 sequence (DNA): TGTGCCAGCAGCCTAGGACGCCAGACAGCAACTAATGAAAAACTGTTTTTT. Its protein is CASSLGRQTATNEKLFF. Drawing the rest from reference TRBV7-8 and TRBJ1-4, the complete variable domain is GAGVSQSPRYKVAKRGQDVALRCDPISGHVSLFWYQQALGQGPEFLTYFQNEAQLDKSGLPSDRFFAERPEGSVSTLKIQRTQQEDSAVYLCASSLGRQTATNEKLFFGSGTQLSVL.

This clone was found a few times. The V and J genes are TRBV10-3 and TRBJ2-7; 9 positions match TRBD2. Trimming took 10 bases from V and 4 from J; bases not matched to a gene: 8. CDR1 is ENHRY and CDR2 is SYGVKD in the germline V gene. The CDR3 spans 13 residues. Written as DNA, the CDR3 is TGTGCCACAGTAGCGGGAGTCGGTTACGAGCAGTACTTC. The encoded protein is CATVAGVGYEQYF.